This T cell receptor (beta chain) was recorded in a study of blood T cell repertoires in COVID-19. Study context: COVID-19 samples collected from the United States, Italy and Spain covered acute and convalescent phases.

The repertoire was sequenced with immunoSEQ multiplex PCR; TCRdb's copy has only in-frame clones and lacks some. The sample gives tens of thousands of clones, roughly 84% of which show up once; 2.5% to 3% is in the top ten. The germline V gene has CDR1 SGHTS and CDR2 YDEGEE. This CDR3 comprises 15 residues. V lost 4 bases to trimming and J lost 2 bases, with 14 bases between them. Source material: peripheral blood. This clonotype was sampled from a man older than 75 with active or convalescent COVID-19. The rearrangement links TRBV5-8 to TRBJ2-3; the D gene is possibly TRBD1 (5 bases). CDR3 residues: CASSPLQGSTDTQYF. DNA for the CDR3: TGTGCCAGCAGCCCCCTCCAGGGATCCACAGATACGCAGTATTTT.